Listed below are T cell receptor beta chains from one sample, sequenced in a study of control samples from healthy donors and cancer patients. Clones were sequenced by immunoSEQ multiplex PCR, and TCRdb holds only the in-frame ones, with some missing. The sample has about 75,000 clones, approximately 88% seen once. Sample: blood. The receptor source for this set is a man between 50 and 59 years old in good health. Both conserved end residues are part of each CDR3. Each record gives: clone size, V gene, J gene, D gene, CDR3 DNA, CDR3 protein. D genes are given only for firm matches. A row's size may be missing; if present it is once, few, many or a size class.

clone_size: -; v_call: TRBV2; j_call: TRBJ2-5; d_call: -; cdr3_nt: TGTGCCAGCAGACCCAGGACCGGACAAGAGACCCAGTACTTC; cdr3_aa: CASRPRTGQETQYF
clone_size: -; v_call: TRBV19; j_call: TRBJ2-7; d_call: -; cdr3_nt: TGTGCCAGTAGTATCCCACACGAGCAGTACTTC; cdr3_aa: CASSIPHEQYF
clone_size: -; v_call: TRBV2; j_call: TRBJ2-2; d_call: TRBD2; cdr3_nt: TGTGCCAGCAGTCCCTCTTTCGGGAGGCCCGGGGAGCTGTTTTTT; cdr3_aa: CASSPSFGRPGELFF
clone_size: -; v_call: TRBV10-2; j_call: TRBJ1-5; d_call: -; cdr3_nt: TGCGCCAGCAGTGACAGGGCCGGCAATCAGCCCCAGCATTTT; cdr3_aa: CASSDRAGNQPQHF
clone_size: once; v_call: TRBV2; j_call: TRBJ2-7; d_call: TRBD2; cdr3_nt: TGTGCCAGCAGTAAGACGCGGGAGGTCCGGGGCCACGAGCAGTACTTC; cdr3_aa: CASSKTREVRGHEQYF
clone_size: -; v_call: TRBV30; j_call: TRBJ1-4; d_call: -; cdr3_nt: TGTGCCTGGAGTGAGGCGGGGGCGCTTGCAAAACTGTTTTTT; cdr3_aa: CAWSEAGALAKLFF
clone_size: -; v_call: TRBV6-2/TRBV6-3; j_call: TRBJ2-1; d_call: -; cdr3_nt: TGTGCCAGCAGTTACAGTAGGAGTTACAATGAGCAGTTCTTC; cdr3_aa: CASSYSRSYNEQFF
clone_size: once; v_call: TRBV28; j_call: TRBJ2-1; d_call: TRBD2; cdr3_nt: TGTGCCAGCAGTTCAGGGTGGAGTAGCGGGGGGCCATACAATGAGCAGTTCTTC; cdr3_aa: CASSSGWSSGGPYNEQFF
clone_size: -; v_call: TRBV5-1; j_call: TRBJ2-1; d_call: -; cdr3_nt: TGCGCCAGCAGCTTGGGTCAAGTTACACAGGGAAATGAGCAGTTCTTC; cdr3_aa: CASSLGQVTQGNEQFF
clone_size: -; v_call: TRBV18; j_call: TRBJ1-5; d_call: -; cdr3_nt: TGTGCCAGCTCACCGGACCGTGATCAGCCCCAGCATTTT; cdr3_aa: CASSPDRDQPQHF